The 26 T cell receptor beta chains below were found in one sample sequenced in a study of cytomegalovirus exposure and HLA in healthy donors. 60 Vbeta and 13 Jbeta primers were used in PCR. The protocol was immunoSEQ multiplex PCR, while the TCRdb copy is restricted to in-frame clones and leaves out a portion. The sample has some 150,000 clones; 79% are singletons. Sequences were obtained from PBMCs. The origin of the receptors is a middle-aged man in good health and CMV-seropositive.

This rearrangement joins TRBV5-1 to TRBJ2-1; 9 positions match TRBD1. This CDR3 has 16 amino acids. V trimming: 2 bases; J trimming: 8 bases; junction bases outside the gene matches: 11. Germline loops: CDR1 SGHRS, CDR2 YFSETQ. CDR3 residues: CASSLQGAPISDEQFF. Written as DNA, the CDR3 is TGCGCCAGCAGCTTACAGGGGGCGCCCATTTCCGATGAGCAGTTCTTC.

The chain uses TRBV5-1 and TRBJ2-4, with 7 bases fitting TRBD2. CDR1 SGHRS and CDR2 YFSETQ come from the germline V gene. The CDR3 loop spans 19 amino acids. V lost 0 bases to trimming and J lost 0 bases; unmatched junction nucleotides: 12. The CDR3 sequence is CASSLEGRTAGVAKNIQYF. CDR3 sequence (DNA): TGCGCCAGCAGCTTGGAAGGGAGGACGGCGGGAGTAGCCAAAAACATTCAGTACTTC.

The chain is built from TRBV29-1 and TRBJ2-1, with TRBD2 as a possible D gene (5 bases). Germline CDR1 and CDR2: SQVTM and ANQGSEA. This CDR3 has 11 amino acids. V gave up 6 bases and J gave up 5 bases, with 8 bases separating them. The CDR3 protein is CSVTLDNEQFF. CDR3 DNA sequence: TGCAGCGTGACACTAGACAATGAGCAGTTCTTC.

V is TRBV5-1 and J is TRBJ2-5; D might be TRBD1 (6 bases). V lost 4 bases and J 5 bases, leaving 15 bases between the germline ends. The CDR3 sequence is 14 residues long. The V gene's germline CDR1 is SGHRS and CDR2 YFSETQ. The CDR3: CASSMSGVLETQYF. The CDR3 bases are TGCGCCAGCAGCATGTCAGGGGTTCTGGAGACCCAGTACTTC.

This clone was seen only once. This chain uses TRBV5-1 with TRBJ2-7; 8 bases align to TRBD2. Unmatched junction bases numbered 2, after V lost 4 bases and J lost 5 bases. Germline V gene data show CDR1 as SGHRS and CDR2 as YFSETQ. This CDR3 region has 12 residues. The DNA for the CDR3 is TGCGCCAGCAGCCCGGGACTAGACGAGCAGTACTTC. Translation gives CASSPGLDEQYF.

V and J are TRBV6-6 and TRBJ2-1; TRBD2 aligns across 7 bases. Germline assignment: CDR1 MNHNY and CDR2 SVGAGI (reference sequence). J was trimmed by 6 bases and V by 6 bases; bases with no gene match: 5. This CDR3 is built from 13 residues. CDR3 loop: CASRDTSANEQFF. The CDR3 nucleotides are TGTGCCAGCAGGGATACTAGCGCCAATGAGCAGTTCTTC.

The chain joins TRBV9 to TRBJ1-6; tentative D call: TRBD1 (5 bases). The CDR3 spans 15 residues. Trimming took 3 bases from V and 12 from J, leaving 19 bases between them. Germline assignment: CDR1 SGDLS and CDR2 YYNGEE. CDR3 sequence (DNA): TGTGCCAGCAGCGCACCGGCTACAGGTTTCGAACCCCTCCACTTT. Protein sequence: CASSAPATGFEPLHF.

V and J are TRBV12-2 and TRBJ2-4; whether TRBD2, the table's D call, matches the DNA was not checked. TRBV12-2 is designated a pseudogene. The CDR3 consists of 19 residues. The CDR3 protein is CASRPIGTSGRIAKNIQYF. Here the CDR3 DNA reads TGTGCAAGTCGCCCAATAGGGACTAGCGGGAGAATAGCCAAAAACATTCAGTACTTC.

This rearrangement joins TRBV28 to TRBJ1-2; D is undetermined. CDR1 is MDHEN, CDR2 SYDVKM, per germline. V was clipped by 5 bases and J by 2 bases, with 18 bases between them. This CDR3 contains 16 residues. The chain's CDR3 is CASSLRLGSGNYGYTF. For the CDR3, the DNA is TGTGCCAGCAGTCTACGTCTGGGGAGTGGAAACTATGGCTACACCTTC.

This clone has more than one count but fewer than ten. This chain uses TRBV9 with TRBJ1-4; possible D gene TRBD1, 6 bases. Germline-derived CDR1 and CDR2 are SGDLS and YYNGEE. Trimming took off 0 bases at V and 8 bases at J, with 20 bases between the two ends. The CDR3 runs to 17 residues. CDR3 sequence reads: CASSVEDSPKGREKLFF. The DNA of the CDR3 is TGTGCCAGCAGCGTAGAGGACAGTCCAAAGGGCAGAGAAAAACTGTTTTTT. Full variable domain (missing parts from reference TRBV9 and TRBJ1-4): DSGVTQTPKHLITATGQRVTLRCSPRSGDLSVYWYQQSLDQGLQFLIQYYNGEERAKGNILERFSAQQFPDLHSELNLSSLELGDSALYFCASSVEDSPKGREKLFFGSGTQLSVL.

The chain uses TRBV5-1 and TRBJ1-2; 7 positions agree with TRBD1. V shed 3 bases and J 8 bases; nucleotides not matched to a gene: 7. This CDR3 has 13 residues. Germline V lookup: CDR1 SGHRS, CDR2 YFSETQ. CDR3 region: CASSWGQGEGYTF. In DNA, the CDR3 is TGCGCCAGCAGCTGGGGTCAGGGGGAAGGCTACACCTTC.

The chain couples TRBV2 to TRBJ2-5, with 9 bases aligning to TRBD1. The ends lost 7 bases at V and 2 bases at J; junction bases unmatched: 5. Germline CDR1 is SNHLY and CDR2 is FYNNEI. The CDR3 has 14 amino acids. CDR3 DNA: TGTGCCAGCACCGACAGGGGGGCACAAGAGACCCAGTACTTC. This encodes CASTDRGAQETQYF.

The CDR3 nucleotides read TGTGCCAGCAGCTGGACTCTAGCTAACTATGGCTACACCTTC. Translation: CASSWTLANYGYTF. This chain uses TRBV6-5 with TRBJ1-2, with D unclear. Germline V gene sequence: CDR1 MNHEY, CDR2 SVGAGI. This CDR3 has 14 residues. V gave up 6 bases and J gave up 0 bases, with 11 bases separating them.

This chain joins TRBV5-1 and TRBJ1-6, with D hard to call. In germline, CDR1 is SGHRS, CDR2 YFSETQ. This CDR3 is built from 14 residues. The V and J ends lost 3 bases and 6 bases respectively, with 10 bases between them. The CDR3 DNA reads TGCGCCAGCAGCTCTGGACTGATTAATTCACCCCTCCACTTT. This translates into CASSSGLINSPLHF.

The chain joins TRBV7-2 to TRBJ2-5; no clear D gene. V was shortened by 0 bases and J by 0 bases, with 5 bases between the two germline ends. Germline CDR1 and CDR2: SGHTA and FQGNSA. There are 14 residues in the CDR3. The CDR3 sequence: CASSLARHQETQYF. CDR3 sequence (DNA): TGTGCCAGCAGCTTAGCCAGGCACCAAGAGACCCAGTACTTC.

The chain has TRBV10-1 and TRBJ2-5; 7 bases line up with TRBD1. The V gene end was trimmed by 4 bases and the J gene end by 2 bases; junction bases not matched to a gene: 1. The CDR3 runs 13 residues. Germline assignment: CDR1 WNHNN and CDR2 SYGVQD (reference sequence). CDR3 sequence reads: CASSGGQQETQYF. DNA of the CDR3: TGCGCCAGCAGTGGGGGACAGCAAGAGACCCAGTACTTC.

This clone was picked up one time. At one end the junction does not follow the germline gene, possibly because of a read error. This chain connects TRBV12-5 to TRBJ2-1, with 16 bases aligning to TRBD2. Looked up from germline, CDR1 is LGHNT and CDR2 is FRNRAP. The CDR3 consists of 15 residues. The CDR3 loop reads CASGLGLAGGDEQFF. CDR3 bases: TGTGCTAGTGGATTGGGACTAGCGGGAGGGGATGAGCAGTTCTTC.

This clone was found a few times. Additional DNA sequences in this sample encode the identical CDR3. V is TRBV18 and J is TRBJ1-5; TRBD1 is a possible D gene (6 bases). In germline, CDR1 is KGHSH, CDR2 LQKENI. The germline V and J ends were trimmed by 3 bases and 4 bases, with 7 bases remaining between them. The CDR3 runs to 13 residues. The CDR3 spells CASSPGQNQPQHF. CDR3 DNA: TGTGCCAGCTCACCCGGACAGAATCAGCCCCAGCATTTT.

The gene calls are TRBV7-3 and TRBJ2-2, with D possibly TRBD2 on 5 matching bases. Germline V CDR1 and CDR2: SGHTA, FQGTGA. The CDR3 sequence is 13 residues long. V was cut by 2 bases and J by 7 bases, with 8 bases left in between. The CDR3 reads CASSLLAVGELFF. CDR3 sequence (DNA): TGTGCCAGCAGCTTACTAGCTGTCGGGGAGCTGTTTTTT.

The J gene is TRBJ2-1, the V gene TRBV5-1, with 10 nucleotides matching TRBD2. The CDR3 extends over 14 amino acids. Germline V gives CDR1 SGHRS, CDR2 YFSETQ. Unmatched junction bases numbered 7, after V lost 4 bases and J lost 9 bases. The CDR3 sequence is CASSDGSSGSEQFF. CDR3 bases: TGCGCCAGCAGCGATGGCTCTAGCGGGAGTGAGCAGTTCTTC.

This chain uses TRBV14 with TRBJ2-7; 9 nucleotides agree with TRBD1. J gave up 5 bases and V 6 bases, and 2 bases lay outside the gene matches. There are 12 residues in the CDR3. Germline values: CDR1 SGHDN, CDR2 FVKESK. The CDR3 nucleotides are TGTGCCAGCAGGAGACAGGGGGACGAGCAGTACTTC. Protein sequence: CASRRQGDEQYF.

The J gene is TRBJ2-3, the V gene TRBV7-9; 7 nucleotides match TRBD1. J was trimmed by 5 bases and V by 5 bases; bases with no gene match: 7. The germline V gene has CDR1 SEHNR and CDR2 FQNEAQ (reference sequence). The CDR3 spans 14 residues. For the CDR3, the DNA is TGTGCCAGCAGCAAAGACAGGGATGGAGATACGCAGTATTTT. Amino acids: CASSKDRDGDTQYF.

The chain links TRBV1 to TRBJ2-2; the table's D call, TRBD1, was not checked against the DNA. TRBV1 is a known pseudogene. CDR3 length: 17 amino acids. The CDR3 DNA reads TGCACCAGCAGCCAAGCCGGACAGGGTGACACCTCCGGGGAGCTGTTTTTT. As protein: CTSSQAGQGDTSGELFF.

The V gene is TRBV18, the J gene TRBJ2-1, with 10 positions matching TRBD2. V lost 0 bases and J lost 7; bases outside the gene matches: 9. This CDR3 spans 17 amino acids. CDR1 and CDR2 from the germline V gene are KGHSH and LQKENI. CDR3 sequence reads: CASSPPRAGGRRNEQFF. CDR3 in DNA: TGTGCCAGCTCACCACCGAGAGCGGGAGGGCGGAGGAATGAGCAGTTCTTC.

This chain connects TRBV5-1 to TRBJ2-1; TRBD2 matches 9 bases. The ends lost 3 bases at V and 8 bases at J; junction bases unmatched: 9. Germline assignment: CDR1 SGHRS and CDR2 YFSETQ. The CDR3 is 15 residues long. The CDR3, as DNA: TGCGCCAGCAGCTCATTTAGCGGGAGTGGGGATGAGCAGTTCTTC. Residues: CASSSFSGSGDEQFF.

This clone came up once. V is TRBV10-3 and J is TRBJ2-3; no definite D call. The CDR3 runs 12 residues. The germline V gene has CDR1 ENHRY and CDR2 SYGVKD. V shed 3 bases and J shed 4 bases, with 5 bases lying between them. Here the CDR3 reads CAISDPADTQYF. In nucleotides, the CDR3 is TGTGCCATCAGTGACCCAGCAGATACGCAGTATTTT.